A selection of T cell receptor beta chains follows, all from one sample in a study of blood T cell repertoires in COVID-19. The method was immunoSEQ multiplex PCR; TCRdb's version includes in-frame clones alone and lacks a portion of them. The sample shows approximately 130,000 clones, approximately 81% of them seen only once. The sample was peripheral blood. The receptor set was obtained from a man in his 60s with acute or convalescent COVID-19. Both conserved end residues are part of each CDR3. Each record gives: clone size, V gene, J gene, D gene, CDR3 protein, CDR3 DNA. A D gene is named only where the DNA matches it firmly. Only part of the rows carry a size: once, few, many, or a class if the clone is expanded.

clone_size: NA
v_call: TRBV11-2
j_call: TRBJ2-1
d_call: NA
cdr3_aa: CASSLGVGARDEQFF
cdr3_nt: TGTGCCAGCAGCTTAGGAGTTGGGGCCCGCGACGAGCAGTTCTTC

clone_size: NA
v_call: TRBV7-9
j_call: TRBJ2-5
d_call: NA
cdr3_aa: CASSPEVSEKGTQYF
cdr3_nt: TGTGCCAGCAGCCCCGAAGTTAGCGAAAAGGGGACCCAGTACTTC

clone_size: few
v_call: TRBV2
j_call: TRBJ2-7
d_call: NA
cdr3_aa: CASRFGGTYEQYF
cdr3_nt: TGTGCCAGCCGGTTTGGCGGAACCTACGAGCAGTACTTC

clone_size: NA
v_call: TRBV5-1
j_call: TRBJ2-7
d_call: TRBD1
cdr3_aa: CASSGTGSGYEQYF
cdr3_nt: TGCGCCAGCAGCGGGACAGGGAGTGGCTACGAGCAGTACTTC

clone_size: NA
v_call: TRBV28
j_call: TRBJ1-1
d_call: NA
cdr3_aa: CASYQGKAFF
cdr3_nt: TGTGCCAGCTATCAGGGGAAAGCTTTCTTT

clone_size: NA
v_call: TRBV2
j_call: TRBJ1-5
d_call: TRBD1
cdr3_aa: CASSVDRAGQPQHF
cdr3_nt: TGTGCCAGCAGTGTGGACAGGGCAGGACAGCCCCAGCATTTT

clone_size: NA
v_call: TRBV6-5
j_call: TRBJ1-1
d_call: NA
cdr3_aa: CASSSRQALNTEAFF
cdr3_nt: TGTGCCAGCAGTTCCCGACAGGCTCTGAACACTGAAGCTTTCTTT

clone_size: NA
v_call: TRBV29-1
j_call: TRBJ1-5
d_call: TRBD1
cdr3_aa: CSAMTGGDQPQHF
cdr3_nt: TGCAGCGCTATGACAGGGGGCGATCAGCCCCAGCATTTT

clone_size: NA
v_call: TRBV5-4
j_call: TRBJ1-1
d_call: NA
cdr3_aa: CASSLGVAGATGGTEAFF
cdr3_nt: TGTGCCAGCAGCTTGGGGGTGGCGGGGGCGACCGGTGGCACTGAAGCTTTCTTT

clone_size: NA
v_call: TRBV5-1
j_call: TRBJ2-7
d_call: TRBD1
cdr3_aa: CASSLGFFKQGSSYEQYF
cdr3_nt: TGCGCCAGCAGCTTGGGGTTTTTCAAACAGGGGAGCTCCTACGAGCAGTACTTC

clone_size: NA
v_call: TRBV28
j_call: TRBJ2-3
d_call: NA
cdr3_aa: CASTSSTDTQYF
cdr3_nt: TGTGCCAGCACGTCTAGCACAGATACGCAGTATTTT

clone_size: NA
v_call: TRBV7-2
j_call: TRBJ2-2
d_call: TRBD2
cdr3_aa: CASSLASGRIGELFF
cdr3_nt: TGTGCCAGCAGCTTGGCTAGCGGGAGAATAGGGGAGCTGTTTTTT

clone_size: once
v_call: TRBV2
j_call: TRBJ1-2
d_call: TRBD1
cdr3_aa: CASSVLTGTGNGYTF
cdr3_nt: TGTGCCAGCAGTGTGCTGACCGGGACAGGGAACGGCTACACCTTC

clone_size: NA
v_call: TRBV5-1
j_call: TRBJ2-1
d_call: NA
cdr3_aa: CASSLRGGDEQFF
cdr3_nt: TGCGCCAGCAGCTTGCGAGGGGGAGATGAGCAGTTCTTC

clone_size: NA
v_call: TRBV28
j_call: TRBJ1-2
d_call: NA
cdr3_aa: CASGELGINYGYTF
cdr3_nt: TGTGCCAGCGGTGAGCTGGGCATTAACTATGGCTACACCTTC

clone_size: NA
v_call: TRBV20-1
j_call: TRBJ1-5
d_call: NA
cdr3_aa: CSASLASINNQPQHF
cdr3_nt: TGCAGTGCTAGTCTAGCCTCAATAAACAATCAGCCCCAGCATTTT

clone_size: once
v_call: TRBV3-1/TRBV3-2
j_call: TRBJ1-2
d_call: NA
cdr3_aa: CASSLGGGNYGYTF
cdr3_nt: TGTGCCAGCAGCCTAGGGGGAGGGAACTATGGCTACACCTTC

clone_size: NA
v_call: TRBV5-8
j_call: TRBJ1-5
d_call: NA
cdr3_aa: CASSFLGGTRGSNQPQHF
cdr3_nt: TGTGCCAGCAGCTTCCTTGGGGGGACCCGCGGTAGCAATCAGCCCCAGCATTTT

clone_size: NA
v_call: TRBV9
j_call: TRBJ1-1
d_call: TRBD1
cdr3_aa: CASSVLGQGGTEAFF
cdr3_nt: TGTGCCAGCAGCGTACTAGGACAGGGTGGGACTGAAGCTTTCTTT

clone_size: NA
v_call: TRBV7-9
j_call: TRBJ1-1
d_call: NA
cdr3_aa: CASSPGSGTEAFF
cdr3_nt: TGTGCCAGCAGCCCTGGCTCAGGCACTGAAGCTTTCTTT

clone_size: NA
v_call: TRBV2
j_call: TRBJ2-7
d_call: TRBD2
cdr3_aa: CASSEGPSGRREQYF
cdr3_nt: TGTGCCAGCAGTGAAGGGCCTAGCGGGAGGCGTGAGCAGTACTTC

clone_size: NA
v_call: TRBV13
j_call: TRBJ2-3
d_call: NA
cdr3_aa: CASSLGASPTQYF
cdr3_nt: TGTGCCAGCAGCTTAGGGGCTAGCCCCACGCAGTATTTT

clone_size: medium-sized
v_call: TRBV19
j_call: TRBJ1-2
d_call: TRBD1
cdr3_aa: CASSSTGTDYGYTF
cdr3_nt: TGTGCCAGTAGTAGTACCGGGACAGATTATGGCTACACCTTC

clone_size: NA
v_call: TRBV20-1
j_call: TRBJ2-5
d_call: NA
cdr3_aa: CSASAGETQYF
cdr3_nt: TGCAGTGCGAGTGCCGGGGAGACCCAGTACTTC

clone_size: NA
v_call: TRBV29-1
j_call: TRBJ2-3
d_call: NA
cdr3_aa: CSAQLSTDTQYF
cdr3_nt: TGCAGCGCGCAACTAAGCACAGATACGCAGTATTTT

clone_size: NA
v_call: TRBV1
j_call: TRBJ2-2
d_call: NA
cdr3_aa: CTSSQGREIWELFF
cdr3_nt: TGCACCAGCAGCCAGGGGCGGGAGATCTGGGAGCTGTTTTTT

clone_size: NA
v_call: TRBV20-1
j_call: TRBJ2-7
d_call: NA
cdr3_aa: CSASLKLGSYEQYF
cdr3_nt: TGCAGTGCTAGTCTGAAGCTCGGCTCCTACGAGCAGTACTTC

clone_size: once
v_call: TRBV7-9
j_call: TRBJ2-3
d_call: NA
cdr3_aa: CASSLRREQPDTQYF
cdr3_nt: TGTGCCAGCAGCTTGCGCCGGGAGCAACCAGATACGCAGTATTTT

clone_size: NA
v_call: TRBV9
j_call: TRBJ2-1
d_call: NA
cdr3_aa: CASSADLDNEQFF
cdr3_nt: TGTGCCAGCAGCGCCGACCTAGACAATGAGCAGTTCTTC

clone_size: few
v_call: TRBV4-1
j_call: TRBJ1-4
d_call: NA
cdr3_aa: CASNWGPATSGKLFF
cdr3_nt: TGCGCCAGCAATTGGGGGCCGGCGACGTCGGGAAAACTGTTTTTT

clone_size: NA
v_call: TRBV12-3/TRBV12-4
j_call: TRBJ2-1
d_call: NA
cdr3_aa: CAIQGRGEQFF
cdr3_nt: TGTGCCATCCAGGGGAGGGGCGAGCAGTTCTTC

clone_size: few
v_call: TRBV7-3
j_call: TRBJ2-2
d_call: NA
cdr3_aa: CASSFTSGGELFF
cdr3_nt: TGTGCCAGCAGCTTTACGTCAGGGGGGGAGCTGTTTTTT

clone_size: NA
v_call: TRBV28
j_call: TRBJ1-2
d_call: TRBD1
cdr3_aa: CASSSPSMDRPYGYTF
cdr3_nt: TGTGCCAGCAGTTCGCCCTCAATGGACAGGCCCTATGGCTACACCTTC

clone_size: NA
v_call: TRBV9
j_call: TRBJ2-1
d_call: NA
cdr3_aa: CARGLPDEQFF
cdr3_nt: TGTGCCAGGGGGCTACCCGATGAGCAGTTCTTC

clone_size: few
v_call: TRBV27
j_call: TRBJ1-1
d_call: TRBD1
cdr3_aa: CASSWSGQGFRGTEAFF
cdr3_nt: TGTGCCAGCAGTTGGTCGGGACAGGGCTTTCGTGGCACTGAAGCTTTCTTT

clone_size: NA
v_call: TRBV7-8
j_call: TRBJ2-7
d_call: NA
cdr3_aa: CASSFRGPTYEQYF
cdr3_nt: TGTGCCAGCAGCTTCCGGGGTCCAACCTACGAGCAGTACTTC

clone_size: NA
v_call: TRBV7-6
j_call: TRBJ1-5
d_call: NA
cdr3_aa: CASSPRGREQGNQPQHF
cdr3_nt: TGTGCCAGCAGCCCCAGGGGTAGGGAACAGGGCAATCAGCCCCAGCATTTT